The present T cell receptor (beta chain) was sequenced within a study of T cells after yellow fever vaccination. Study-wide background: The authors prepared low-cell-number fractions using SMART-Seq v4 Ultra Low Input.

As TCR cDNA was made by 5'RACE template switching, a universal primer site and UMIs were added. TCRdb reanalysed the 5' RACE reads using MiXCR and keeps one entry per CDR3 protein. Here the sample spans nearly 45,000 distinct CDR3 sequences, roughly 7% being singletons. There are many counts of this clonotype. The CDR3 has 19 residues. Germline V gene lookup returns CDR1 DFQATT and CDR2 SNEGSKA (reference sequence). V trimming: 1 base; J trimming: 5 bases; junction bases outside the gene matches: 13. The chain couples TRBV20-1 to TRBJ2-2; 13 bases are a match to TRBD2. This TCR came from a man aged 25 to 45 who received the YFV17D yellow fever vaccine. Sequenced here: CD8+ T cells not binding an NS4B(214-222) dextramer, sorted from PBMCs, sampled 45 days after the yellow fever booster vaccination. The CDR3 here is CSARVGLAGVPGLTGELFF. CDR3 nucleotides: TGCAGTGCTAGAGTCGGACTAGCGGGAGTCCCAGGGCTTACCGGGGAGCTGTTTTTT.